This T cell receptor beta chain came from a study of blood T cell repertoires in COVID-19. Clones were sequenced by immunoSEQ multiplex PCR, and TCRdb holds only the in-frame ones, with some missing. The data contain about 35,000 clones, more than 80% of them singletons. CDR3 size: 13 residues. Trimming shortened V by 4 bases and J by 2 bases, and 10 bases separated the two germline ends. The germline V gene encodes CDR1 SQVTM and CDR2 ANQGSEA. The chain is built from TRBV29-1 and TRBJ2-3, with D hard to call. Sequencing used peripheral blood. The receptor was isolated from a man aged 55-75 years with active or convalescent COVID-19. This chain's CDR3 is CSVGGSLTDTQYF. The CDR3 nucleotides read TGCAGCGTTGGTGGCTCCCTCACAGATACGCAGTATTTT.